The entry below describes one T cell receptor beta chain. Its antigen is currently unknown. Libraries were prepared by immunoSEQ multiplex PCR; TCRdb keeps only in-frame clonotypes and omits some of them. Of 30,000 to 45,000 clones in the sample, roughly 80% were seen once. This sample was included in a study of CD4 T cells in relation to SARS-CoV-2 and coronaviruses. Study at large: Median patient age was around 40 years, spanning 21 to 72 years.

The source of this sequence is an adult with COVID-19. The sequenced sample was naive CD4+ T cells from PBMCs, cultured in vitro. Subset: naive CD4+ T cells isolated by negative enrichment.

The CDR3 sequence is CASSQEGRGGQFF. The DNA for the CDR3 is TGCGCCAGCAGCCAAGAGGGCCGGGGCGGGCAGTTCTTC. V is TRBV4-1 and J is TRBJ2-1; D possibly matches TRBD1 or TRBD2 (5 bases each). Deletions cut 0 bases from V and 12 bases from J, with 12 bases between. The length of the CDR3 is 13 residues. Germline V lookup: CDR1 MGHRA, CDR2 YSYEKL.